This entry describes one T cell receptor (beta chain). Its antigen remains unidentified. The source of the sample is a study of CXCR3-negative and CXCR3-positive naive CD8 T cells. Study background: Libraries each contributed about 1.5 +/- 0.3 million TRB reads, for roughly 140 million in total. Overall study findings and caveats: Greater hydrophobicity was found in TRB CDR3s of CXCR3-positive naive cells than of CXCR3-negative naive cells. For the naive subsets, surface CD5 was similar, and TCR strength was inferred from TRB CDR3 properties. Within a donor, both naive subsets shared TRBV-TRBJ usage, unlike memory cells. Both naive subsets had comparably high diversity; memory CD8+ cells much lower.

Libraries were UMI-labeled 5' RACE TRB cDNA. Reanalyzing the 5' RACE reads, TCRdb keeps one entry per CDR3 protein, without DNA. With 100,000 or so distinct CDR3 sequences in the sample, the ten largest clones hold approximately 0.38%. The TCR sequence derives from a human donor in good health. Some clones in this sample may be carry-over from other donors' samples. The sequenced material came from naive CXCR3+ CD8+ T cells from blood. Noted subset: CD45RO-CCR7+CD27+CD95- naive CD8+ T cells expressing CXCR3 (TNR3+).

CDR3 residues: CASSYLGGLVYEQYF. This chain connects TRBV6-2 or TRBV6-3 to TRBJ2-7; absent DNA, TCRdb's TRBD2 call cannot be checked. The CDR3 extends over 15 amino acids. CDR1 is MNHEY and CDR2 is SVGEGT in the germline V gene.